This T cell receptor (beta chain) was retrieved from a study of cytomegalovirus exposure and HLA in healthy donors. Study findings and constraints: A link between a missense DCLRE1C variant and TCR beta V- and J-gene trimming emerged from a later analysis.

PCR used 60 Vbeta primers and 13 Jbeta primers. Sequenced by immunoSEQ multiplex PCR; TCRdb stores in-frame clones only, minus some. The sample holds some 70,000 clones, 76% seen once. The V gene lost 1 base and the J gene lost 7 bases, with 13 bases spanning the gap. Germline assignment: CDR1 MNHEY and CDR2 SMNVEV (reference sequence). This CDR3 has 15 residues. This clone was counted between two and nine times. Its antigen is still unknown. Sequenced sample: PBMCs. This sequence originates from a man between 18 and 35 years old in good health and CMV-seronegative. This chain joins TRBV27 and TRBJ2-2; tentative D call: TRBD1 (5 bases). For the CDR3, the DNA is TGTGCCAGCAGTTTATTGCAGGGCAGAGGCGGGGAGCTGTTTTTT. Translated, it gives CASSLLQGRGGELFF.